Described below is a single TCR beta chain sequence and its context. Its antigen is currently unknown. Germline and junction disagree at one end, which may indicate a read error. The source of the sample is a study of shared clonotypes between healthy human individuals. When replicate PCRs were run on sorted subsets, they used 150 to 250 ng DNA, about 30,000 T cell genomes. Generated by immunoSEQ multiplex PCR, the TCRdb table keeps only in-frame clones and is missing some. The sample shows some 2,400,000 clones, under 97% of them seen only once. The donor population consisted of healthy HIV-negative adults with no recent acute infections or vaccinations. Division of CD4+ cells produced a CD45RA+ naive subset and a CD45RA-negative memory subset. Whole-study results and caveats: Lower generation probabilities were found for non-shared clonotypes than for those shared by all four donors.

Germline lookup yields CDR1 MDHEN and CDR2 SYDVKM. This CDR3 is 18 amino acids long. The chain links TRBV28 to TRBJ2-1; TRBD2 matches at 9 bases. Specimen: naive CD4+ T cells sorted from blood. The subset is: CD45RA+ positively selected. The TCR sequence derives from a young man in good health. The CDR3 nucleotides are TGTGCCAGCAGTTCCTCTAGCGGCGGGAGGGCCTCCCACAATGAGCAGTTCTTC. Encoded protein: CASSSSSGGRASHNEQFF.